This is a list of T cell receptor beta chains from one sample in a study of T cell responses to AZD1222 COVID-19 vaccine. Some clones are missing from TCRdb's copy, which holds only in-frame ones; the method was immunoSEQ multiplex PCR. The table records over 70,000 clones, 88% of them present only once. Here the sequenced sample was peripheral blood, taken on day 0 of AZD1222 vaccination. These receptors all stem from an adult in good health. The CDR3 runs from the conserved cysteine through the conserved F or W. The order of the fields is D gene, clone size, J gene, V gene, CDR3 DNA, CDR3 protein. A D gene is named only where the DNA matches it firmly. Clone size appears in some rows only: once, few, many, or a class for an expanded clone.

D: NA
size: NA
J: TRBJ2-2
V: TRBV5-1
DNA: TGCGCCAGCAGCTTGGCCCCACAGGGAAGCGGGGAGCTGTTTTTT
CDR3: CASSLAPQGSGELFF

D: TRBD2
size: NA
J: TRBJ2-1
V: TRBV5-1
DNA: TGCGCCAGCAGCTTGGTCAGCCTAGCGGGAGGGCCTCATGAGCAGTTCTTC
CDR3: CASSLVSLAGGPHEQFF

D: NA
size: NA
J: TRBJ1-1
V: TRBV29-1
DNA: TGCAGCGGGTCCATGAACACTGAAGCTTTCTTT
CDR3: CSGSMNTEAFF

D: NA
size: once
J: TRBJ2-5
V: TRBV5-4
DNA: TGTGCCAGCAGCCTGGGGACGACGGTCTGGGAGACCCAGTACTTC
CDR3: CASSLGTTVWETQYF

D: NA
size: NA
J: TRBJ2-5
V: TRBV5-4
DNA: TGTGCCAGCAGCCCCGGATCGGAGACCCAGTACTTC
CDR3: CASSPGSETQYF

D: TRBD1
size: NA
J: TRBJ1-5
V: TRBV28
DNA: TGTGCCAGCAGTTTGAGGGGGCATAGCAATCAGCCCCAGCATTTT
CDR3: CASSLRGHSNQPQHF

D: NA
size: NA
J: TRBJ2-2
V: TRBV7-9
DNA: TGTGCCAGCAAAGGCCCCGGGGAGCTGTTTTTT
CDR3: CASKGPGELFF

D: NA
size: NA
J: TRBJ2-5
V: TRBV6-5
DNA: TGTGCCAGCAGCCCGGGACGGGGAGAGACCCAGTACTTC
CDR3: CASSPGRGETQYF

D: TRBD2
size: NA
J: TRBJ2-7
V: TRBV5-1
DNA: TGCGCCAGCACCGGACTAGCGGGGACTTACGAGCAGTACTTC
CDR3: CASTGLAGTYEQYF

D: NA
size: NA
J: TRBJ1-2
V: TRBV27
DNA: TGTGCCAGCAGTAACAGGGTAGGGGGGAACTATGGCTACACCTTC
CDR3: CASSNRVGGNYGYTF

D: NA
size: NA
J: TRBJ1-1
V: TRBV27
DNA: TGTGCCAGCAGTTTATCTCCCCTTCGGACTGAAGCTTTCTTT
CDR3: CASSLSPLRTEAFF

D: NA
size: NA
J: TRBJ2-7
V: TRBV6-5
DNA: TGTGCCAGCAGTTACTACGAGCAGTACTTC
CDR3: CASSYYEQYF

D: NA
size: NA
J: TRBJ2-5
V: TRBV12-3/TRBV12-4
DNA: TGTGCCAGCAGCCAAAACAGGTGGGAGACCCAGTACTTC
CDR3: CASSQNRWETQYF

D: NA
size: NA
J: TRBJ2-7
V: TRBV15
DNA: TGTGCCACCAGCAGAGGCGGCAGCTCCTACGAGCAGTACTTC
CDR3: CATSRGGSSYEQYF

D: TRBD1
size: NA
J: TRBJ2-7
V: TRBV5-3
DNA: TGTGCCAGAAGCTTGGTCCTGTCGTCTGGCGACAGGGCCTACGAGCAGTACTTC
CDR3: CARSLVLSSGDRAYEQYF

D: NA
size: NA
J: TRBJ2-5
V: TRBV5-1
DNA: TGCGCCAGCAGCGGGGAAGAGACCCAGTACTTC
CDR3: CASSGEETQYF

D: NA
size: NA
J: TRBJ2-5
V: TRBV15
DNA: TGTGCCACCAGCAGTACTGAGGGTACAGGGACCCAGTACTTC
CDR3: CATSSTEGTGTQYF

D: TRBD1
size: NA
J: TRBJ1-2
V: TRBV29-1
DNA: TGCAGCGCGGACAGGGAGATCGGCTACACCTTC
CDR3: CSADREIGYTF

D: NA
size: NA
J: TRBJ1-5
V: TRBV28
DNA: TGTGCCAGCAGTTTAGGGACATTGTACCAGCCCCAGCATTTT
CDR3: CASSLGTLYQPQHF

D: NA
size: NA
J: TRBJ2-3
V: TRBV29-1
DNA: TGCAGCGTTGGATTTAGGGGTTGGACAGATACGCAGTATTTT
CDR3: CSVGFRGWTDTQYF

D: NA
size: NA
J: TRBJ2-7
V: TRBV6-1
DNA: TGTGCCAGCAGTGAACGCCGGGACTCCTACGAGCAGTACTTC
CDR3: CASSERRDSYEQYF

D: TRBD1
size: NA
J: TRBJ1-1
V: TRBV19
DNA: TGTGCCAGTAGTACTCGGGGACAGACGGACACTGAAGCTTTCTTT
CDR3: CASSTRGQTDTEAFF

D: NA
size: once
J: TRBJ2-2
V: TRBV2
DNA: TGTGCCAGCAGTGAAGAAGGGTCTGGGGAGCTGTTTTTT
CDR3: CASSEEGSGELFF

D: NA
size: NA
J: TRBJ1-2
V: TRBV28
DNA: TGTGCCAGCAGCTCTGACCCGACAGGAGGCCCTGCGGGCTACACCTTC
CDR3: CASSSDPTGGPAGYTF

D: TRBD2
size: NA
J: TRBJ2-2
V: TRBV27
DNA: TGTGCCAGCTGGGACTACCCCACCGGGGAGCTGTTTTTT
CDR3: CASWDYPTGELFF

D: NA
size: NA
J: TRBJ2-7
V: TRBV9
DNA: TGTGCCAGCAGCCGGGGACTGTCCTACGAGCAGTACTTC
CDR3: CASSRGLSYEQYF

D: NA
size: NA
J: TRBJ1-2
V: TRBV28
DNA: TGTGCCAGCAGCATAAACATCGCTTATGGCTACACCTTC
CDR3: CASSINIAYGYTF

D: NA
size: NA
J: TRBJ1-4
V: TRBV14
DNA: TGTGCCAGCAGCCAAGGTTTGAATGAAAAACTGTTTTTT
CDR3: CASSQGLNEKLFF

D: NA
size: NA
J: TRBJ2-7
V: TRBV9
DNA: TGTGCCAGCAGCGTCTCGGGGGCCAGGGCTTACGAGCAGTACTTC
CDR3: CASSVSGARAYEQYF

D: NA
size: NA
J: TRBJ1-2
V: TRBV2
DNA: TGTGCCAGCAACCCGGACATAAACTATGGCTACACCTTC
CDR3: CASNPDINYGYTF

D: TRBD1
size: NA
J: TRBJ2-7
V: TRBV24-1
DNA: TGTGCCACCAGTGCGGGACAGGGTTCCCACGAGCAGTACTTC
CDR3: CATSAGQGSHEQYF

D: NA
size: NA
J: TRBJ1-2
V: TRBV7-9
DNA: TGTGCCAGCAGCATTACAGGGAACTATGGCTACACCTTC
CDR3: CASSITGNYGYTF

D: NA
size: NA
J: TRBJ2-7
V: TRBV28
DNA: TGTGCCAGCAGTTTTTCCCCAGGGGCTCCGCGGCAGTACTTC
CDR3: CASSFSPGAPRQYF

D: NA
size: NA
J: TRBJ2-1
V: TRBV7-9
DNA: TGTGCCAGCAGACCCCCTGGGCAGGCCGACAATGAGCAGTTCTTC
CDR3: CASRPPGQADNEQFF

D: NA
size: NA
J: TRBJ2-2
V: TRBV19
DNA: TGTGCCAGTAGTATTTCTCCAATGCAGAAGGGGTACACCGGGGAGCTGTTTTTT
CDR3: CASSISPMQKGYTGELFF

D: NA
size: NA
J: TRBJ1-1
V: TRBV29-1
DNA: TGCAGCGTTGCAGACAGCCTGAACACTGAAGCTTTCTTT
CDR3: CSVADSLNTEAFF

D: TRBD1
size: NA
J: TRBJ1-5
V: TRBV15
DNA: TGTGCCACCAGCACACGGACAGGGATTGGTGACTGGGGAATTCCCGATCAGCCCCAGCATTTT
CDR3: CATSTRTGIGDWGIPDQPQHF

D: NA
size: NA
J: TRBJ1-5
V: TRBV7-8
DNA: TGTGCCAGCAGCGCCACCGGGGCCATCGGAGAACAGCCCCAGCATTTT
CDR3: CASSATGAIGEQPQHF

D: NA
size: NA
J: TRBJ1-4
V: TRBV27
DNA: TGTGCCAGCAGTTTATTAACAGGGTTCAATGAAAAACTGTTTTTT
CDR3: CASSLLTGFNEKLFF

D: NA
size: NA
J: TRBJ1-6
V: TRBV7-9
DNA: TGTGCCAGCAGCTTCGGCAGGAGCTCCTATAATTCACCCCTCCACTTT
CDR3: CASSFGRSSYNSPLHF

D: NA
size: few
J: TRBJ2-7
V: TRBV7-2
DNA: TGTGCCAGCAGCTTAGTTCCAGGGGTCCACTACGAGCAGTACTTC
CDR3: CASSLVPGVHYEQYF

D: NA
size: NA
J: TRBJ2-1
V: TRBV28
DNA: TGTGCCAGCAGTCTGACTCACAATGAGCAGTTCTTC
CDR3: CASSLTHNEQFF

D: TRBD2
size: NA
J: TRBJ2-1
V: TRBV24-1
DNA: TGTGCCACCAGTGATCACCAGACTAGCGAGCAGTTCTTC
CDR3: CATSDHQTSEQFF

D: NA
size: NA
J: TRBJ2-5
V: TRBV27
DNA: TGTGCCAGCAGTTTATTCCCAAAAGAGACCCAGTACTTC
CDR3: CASSLFPKETQYF

D: TRBD2
size: NA
J: TRBJ2-3
V: TRBV7-8
DNA: TGTGCCAGCAGCTTAGGGCCGCTAGCGGCCAACACAGATACGCAGTATTTT
CDR3: CASSLGPLAANTDTQYF